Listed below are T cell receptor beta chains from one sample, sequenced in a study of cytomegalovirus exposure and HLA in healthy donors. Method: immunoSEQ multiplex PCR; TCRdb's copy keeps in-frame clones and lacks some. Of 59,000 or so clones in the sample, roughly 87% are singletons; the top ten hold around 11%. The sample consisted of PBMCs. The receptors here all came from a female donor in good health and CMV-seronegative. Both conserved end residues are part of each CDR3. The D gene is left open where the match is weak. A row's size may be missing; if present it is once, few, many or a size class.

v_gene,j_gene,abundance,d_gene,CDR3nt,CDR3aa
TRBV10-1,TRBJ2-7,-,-,TGCGCCAGCAGTGAGAAGCAGGGTTTGTCCTACGAGCAGTACTTC,CASSEKQGLSYEQYF
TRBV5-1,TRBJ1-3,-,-,TGCGCCAGCAGCTTGGCCACGGGTCCTGGAAACACCATATATTTT,CASSLATGPGNTIYF
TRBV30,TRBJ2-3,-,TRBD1,TGTGCCTGGAGTGCCTCAGGGGGCTTTAAAGATACGCAGTATTTT,CAWSASGGFKDTQYF
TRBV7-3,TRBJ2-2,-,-,TGTGCCAGCAGCACCTCACTAGGCGGGGAGCTGTTTTTT,CASSTSLGGELFF
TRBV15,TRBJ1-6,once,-,TGTGCCACCAGCACCCCCCGGGGGAGCTCCTATAATTCACCCCTCCACTTT,CATSTPRGSSYNSPLHF
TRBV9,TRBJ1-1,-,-,TGTGCCAGCAGCGTAGCCGGGACACTTCAGCTTTCTTTT,CASSVAGTLQLSF
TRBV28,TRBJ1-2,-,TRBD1,TGTGCCAGCAGTCTGGGACAGGCCTGGAGAGGCTACACCTTC,CASSLGQAWRGYTF
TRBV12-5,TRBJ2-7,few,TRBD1,TGTGCTAGTGGTCTAGGACAGGGATCCTACGAGCAGTACTTC,CASGLGQGSYEQYF
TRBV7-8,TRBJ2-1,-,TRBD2,TGTGCCAGCAGGCCCCAATTAAGCGGGAGGGCCCCGTTCTTC,CASRPQLSGRAPFF
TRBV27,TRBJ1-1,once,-,TGTGCCAGCAGTCCGTCCTTAGGGAGTGGCACTGAAGCTTTCTTT,CASSPSLGSGTEAFF
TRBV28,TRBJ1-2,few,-,TGTGCCAGCAGTTCGCCGGGACAACGCTATGGCTACACCTTC,CASSSPGQRYGYTF
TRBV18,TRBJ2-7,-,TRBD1,TGTGCCAGCTCACCTGGGACAGGCTACGAGCAGTACTTC,CASSPGTGYEQYF
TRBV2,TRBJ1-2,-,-,TGTGCCAGCAGTGAACCCTCGGACAGCTATGGCTACACCTTC,CASSEPSDSYGYTF
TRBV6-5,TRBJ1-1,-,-,TGTGCCAGCAGTTTGCAGGGGCTGGCCATGAACACTGAAGCTTTCTTT,CASSLQGLAMNTEAFF
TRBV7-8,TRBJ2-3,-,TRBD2,TGTGCCAGCAGCTTACCATCTAGCGGGAGCACAGATACGCAGTATTTT,CASSLPSSGSTDTQYF
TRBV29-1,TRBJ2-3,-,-,TGCAGCGTTGAAAGCATCTTCGGCACAGATACGCAGTATTTT,CSVESIFGTDTQYF
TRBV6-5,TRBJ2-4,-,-,TGTGCCAGCAGAGCGACAGTCCTAGCCAAAAACATTCAGTACTTC,CASRATVLAKNIQYF
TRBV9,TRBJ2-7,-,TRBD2,TGTGCCAGCAGCCCAGCGGGGCGCGGGATCGGAGAAGAGCAATACTTC,CASSPAGRGIGEEQYF
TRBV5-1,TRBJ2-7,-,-,TGCGCCAGCAGACTGGACAGGGAGGGCTCCTACGAGCAGTACTTC,CASRLDREGSYEQYF
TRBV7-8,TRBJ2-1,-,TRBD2,TGTGCCAGCAGCTTAGCTTTGGTGACTAGCGGCAATGAGCAGTTCTTC,CASSLALVTSGNEQFF
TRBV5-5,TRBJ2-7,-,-,TGTGCCAGCACCAGTATTTCCTCCTACGAGCAGTACTTC,CASTSISSYEQYF
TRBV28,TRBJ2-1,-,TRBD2,TGTGCCAGCAGTAGTAGCGGGAGCTCCTACAATGAGCAGTTCTTC,CASSSSGSSYNEQFF
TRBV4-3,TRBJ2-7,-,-,TGCGCCAGCAGCCAAGATACTGTGGAGGGCGCGGGGGAGCAGTACTTC,CASSQDTVEGAGEQYF
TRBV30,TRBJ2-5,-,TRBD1,TGTGCCTGGAGTTTCTCATTCGACAGGGGTGATGAGACCCAGTACTTC,CAWSFSFDRGDETQYF
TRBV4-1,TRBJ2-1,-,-,TGCGCCAGCAGCCAGGGAGAAAGAGGGTATGAGCAGTTCTTC,CASSQGERGYEQFF
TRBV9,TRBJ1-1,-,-,TGTGCCAGCAGCCGTGACACGACAAACACTGAAGCTTTCTTT,CASSRDTTNTEAFF
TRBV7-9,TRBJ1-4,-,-,TGTGCCAGCAGCTCAGAAGTTAATGAAAAACTGTTTTTT,CASSSEVNEKLFF
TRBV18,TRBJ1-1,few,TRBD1,TGTGCCAGCTCAGCCGGGACAGGGTCCGAAGCTTTCTTT,CASSAGTGSEAFF
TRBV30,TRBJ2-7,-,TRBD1,TGTGCCTGGAGGCGTGCAGGGGGCAACTACGAGCAGTACTTC,CAWRRAGGNYEQYF
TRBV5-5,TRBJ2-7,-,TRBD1,TGTGCCAGCAGCTTGACAGGGGGGCCCTACGAGCAGTACTTC,CASSLTGGPYEQYF
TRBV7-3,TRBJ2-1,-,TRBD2,TGTGCCAGCAGCTTAGGGACTAGCGGGTCTAGCTCCTACAATGAGCAGTTCTTC,CASSLGTSGSSSYNEQFF
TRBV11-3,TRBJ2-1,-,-,TGTGCCAGCAGCCCCGGGAGTGCAAAAAGCTCCTACAATGAGCAGTTCTTC,CASSPGSAKSSYNEQFF
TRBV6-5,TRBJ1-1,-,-,TGTGCCAGCAGTTACTATTTGGCAGGGAACACTGAAGCTTTCTTT,CASSYYLAGNTEAFF
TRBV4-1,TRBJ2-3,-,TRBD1,TGCGCCAGCACGGGACAGGGCCCAGATACGCAGTATTTT,CASTGQGPDTQYF
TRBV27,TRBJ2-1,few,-,TGTGCCAGCAGCCCCCTAGGGGGACATTACAATGAGCAGTTCTTC,CASSPLGGHYNEQFF
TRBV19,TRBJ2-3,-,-,TGTGCCAGTAGCCCGCTTAACGGTCCCACAGATACGCAGTATTTT,CASSPLNGPTDTQYF